The 23 T cell receptor beta chains listed next were all sequenced from one sample in a study of T cell repertoires in cytomegalovirus infection. TCRdb fed the reads into MiXCR, producing one record per CDR3 protein. Among a few hundred thousand distinct CDR3 sequences, 15% to 20% were seen once, and the ten largest hold 12%. The specimen was PBMCs. These receptor sequences come from a human donor in good health (CMV status not recorded). Some clones in this sample may be carry-over from other donors' samples.

The sample holds many counts of this clonotype. V gene TRBV19 combines with J gene TRBJ1-4; 9 bases are a match to TRBD1. Germline V gene sequence: CDR1 LNHDA, CDR2 SQIVND (reference sequence). The CDR3 extends over 15 amino acids. V trimming: 6 bases; J trimming: 6 bases; junction bases outside the gene matches: 8. The CDR3 bases are TGTGCCAGTAGGAACCGGGGACAGGGTGATGAAAAACTGTTTTTT. This codes for CASRNRGQGDEKLFF.

This clonotype was recorded at least ten times. Here the CDR3 reads CASSLIAGGGTYEQYF. CDR3 in DNA: TGTGCCAGCAGCTTAATAGCGGGGGGCGGGACCTACGAGCAGTACTTC. J is TRBJ2-7 and V is TRBV7-2; 10 bases are a match to TRBD2. The CDR3 sequence is 16 residues long. CDR1 and CDR2 from the germline V gene are SGHTA and FQGNSA. Unmatched junction bases numbered 6, after V lost 2 bases and J lost 2 bases. Complete variable domain (other parts from reference TRBV7-2 and TRBJ2-7): GAGVSQSPSNKVTEKGKDVELRCDPISGHTALYWYRQSLGQGLEFLIYFQGNSAPDKSGLPSDRFSAERTGGSVSTLTIQRTQQEDSAVYLCASSLIAGGGTYEQYFGPGTRLTVT.

Ten or more counts support this clonotype. The rearrangement uses TRBV7-6 and TRBJ1-1; D is uncertain. The CDR3 length is 13 residues. Trimming took off 7 bases at V and 1 base at J, with 10 bases between the two ends. CDR1 is SGHVS and CDR2 is FNYEAQ in the germline V gene. The CDR3 reads CASTHGPNTEAFF. CDR3 sequence (DNA): TGTGCCAGCACCCATGGGCCGAACACTGAAGCTTTCTTT.

This clonotype was recorded many times. This rearrangement joins TRBV7-2 to TRBJ1-2, with 7 bases fitting TRBD1. The V gene end was trimmed by 1 base and the J gene end by 3 bases; junction bases not matched to a gene: 17. The CDR3 runs to 19 residues. In germline, CDR1 is SGHTA, CDR2 FQGNSA. The CDR3 bases are TGTGCCAGCAGCTTAGTCCCCGGAGGGGGCGCGGAAACTTACTATGGCTACACCTTC. Translating it yields CASSLVPGGGAETYYGYTF. Supplemented by reference TRBV7-2 and TRBJ1-2, the full variable domain reads GAGVSQSPSNKVTEKGKDVELRCDPISGHTALYWYRQSLGQGLEFLIYFQGNSAPDKSGLPSDRFSAERTGGSVSTLTIQRTQQEDSAVYLCASSLVPGGGAETYYGYTFGSGTRLTVV.

This clonotype was counted between two and nine times. This sequence joins TRBV7-9 and TRBJ2-6; D unresolved. CDR3 size: 15 residues. V lost 5 bases and J lost 0, with 8 bases in between. CDR1 is SEHNR and CDR2 is FQNEAQ in the germline V gene (reference sequence). The CDR3 here is CASSPPNSGANVLTF. The CDR3 region has the DNA TGTGCCAGCAGCCCCCCGAACTCTGGGGCCAACGTCCTGACTTTC.

V usage is TRBV18 and J usage is TRBJ1-2; no clear D gene. The CDR3 totals 16 residues. V was clipped by 3 bases and J by 0 bases, with 14 bases between them. The V gene's germline CDR1 is KGHSH and CDR2 LQKENI. The CDR3 bases are TGTGCCAGCTCACCTCCGGCCAATGGTCCTAACTATGGCTACACCTTC. Translating gives CASSPPANGPNYGYTF.

This chain joins TRBV4-2 and TRBJ2-7; D not certain. This CDR3 comprises 15 residues. Germline V gene lookup returns CDR1 LGHNA and CDR2 YNFKEQ. V gave up 0 bases and J gave up 4 bases, with 13 bases separating them. The CDR3 protein is CASSQDNSALYEQYF. CDR3 nucleotide sequence: TGTGCCAGCAGCCAAGATAACAGCGCACTGTACGAGCAGTACTTC.

This clonotype has at least ten counts. The chain has TRBV7-8 and TRBJ1-2; D possibly corresponds to TRBD1 (5 bases). V was trimmed by 1 base and J by 4 bases, leaving 10 bases between them. Per the germline V gene, CDR1 is SGHVS and CDR2 is FQNEAQ. The CDR3 totals 14 residues. The CDR3 sequence is CASSLGWDGYGYTF. The CDR3 nucleotides read TGTGCCAGCAGCTTAGGTTGGGACGGCTATGGCTACACCTTC.

This clonotype came up a few times. This chain joins TRBV20-1 and TRBJ1-1, with D uncertain. The germline V and J ends were trimmed by 0 bases and 0 bases, with 8 bases remaining between them. Germline lookup yields CDR1 DFQATT and CDR2 SNEGSKA (reference sequence). CDR3 length: 14 residues. The CDR3 coding sequence is TGCAGTGCTAGAGAACAGCCTATGAACACTGAAGCTTTCTTT. This codes for CSAREQPMNTEAFF.

This clonotype was found many times. This chain links TRBV7-2 with TRBJ1-3; TRBD1 matches at 7 bases. CDR1 and CDR2 from the germline V gene are SGHTA and FQGNSA. CDR3 length: 15 amino acids. V shed 2 bases, J shed 7 bases, and the junction held 8 bases outside the gene matches. Here the CDR3 reads CASSLKGTEVNTIYF. The CDR3 coding sequence is TGTGCCAGCAGCTTAAAGGGGACAGAGGTGAACACCATATATTTT. Full variable domain (remainder filled in from reference TRBV7-2 and TRBJ1-3): GAGVSQSPSNKVTEKGKDVELRCDPISGHTALYWYRQSLGQGLEFLIYFQGNSAPDKSGLPSDRFSAERTGGSVSTLTIQRTQQEDSAVYLCASSLKGTEVNTIYFGEGSWLTVV.

This clonotype was counted many times. V is TRBV11-1 and J is TRBJ2-5; D gene uncertain. V was shortened by 4 bases and J by 0 bases, with 3 bases between the two germline ends. This CDR3 has 12 residues. Germline-derived CDR1 and CDR2 are SGHAT and FQDESV (reference sequence). In nucleotides, the CDR3 is TGTGCCAGCAGCTCGGACCAAGAGACCCAGTACTTC. It translates to CASSSDQETQYF.

This clonotype appeared a few times. The chain employs TRBV20-1 and TRBJ2-3; 7 positions agree with TRBD1. The V gene end was trimmed by 4 bases and the J gene end by 4 bases; junction bases not matched to a gene: 5. Per the germline V gene, CDR1 is DFQATT and CDR2 is SNEGSKA (reference sequence). This CDR3 comprises 13 residues. The CDR3 nucleotides are TGCAGTGCTACTAGACAGGGACCAGATACGCAGTATTTT. Translated: CSATRQGPDTQYF.

CDR3 nucleotides: TGTGCCAGCAGTTTGGGACCGAACTATAGCAATCAGCCCCAGCATTTT. Translation gives CASSLGPNYSNQPQHF. The chain couples TRBV12-3 or TRBV12-4 to TRBJ1-5; D perhaps matches TRBD1 (5 bases). The length of the CDR3 is 16 residues. V gave up 3 bases and J gave up 0 bases, with 12 bases separating them.

This chain links TRBV29-1 with TRBJ1-5; D unclear. There are 12 residues in the CDR3. Looked up from germline, CDR1 is SQVTM and CDR2 is ANQGSEA. Trimming removed 4 bases at V and 4 bases at J, with 8 bases between. For the CDR3, the DNA is TGCAGCGTTGTCGCTCCGAATCAGCCCCAGCATTTT. Amino acid sequence: CSVVAPNQPQHF.

The table lists this clonotype with a few counts. The CDR3 DNA follows: TGTGCCAGCAGTGACCCGACAGGGCGCCAGCCCCAGCATTTT. It translates to CASSDPTGRQPQHF. The chain is built from TRBV6-1 and TRBJ1-5; 7 bases map to TRBD1. The ends lost 3 bases at V and 7 bases at J; junction bases unmatched: 6. From germline, CDR1 is MNHNS and CDR2 SASEGT. CDR3 length: 14 residues.

This clonotype appeared many times. CDR3 bases: TGTGCTAGTGGTTTGGGCCAGGGAGTTGGCTACAATGAGCAGTTCTTC. Translating gives CASGLGQGVGYNEQFF. V is TRBV12-5 and J is TRBJ2-1; the D call may be TRBD1 or TRBD2 (5 bases each). Trimming pared 1 base from V and 3 bases from J, leaving 13 bases between. The germline V gene has CDR1 LGHNT and CDR2 FRNRAP. The CDR3 sequence is 16 residues long.

This clonotype has more than one count but fewer than ten. The rearrangement links TRBV11-1 to TRBJ2-1; D possibly uses TRBD1 or TRBD2 (6 bases each). CDR3 length: 17 residues. In germline, CDR1 is SGHAT, CDR2 FQDESV (reference sequence). Trimming took 4 bases from V and 4 from J, leaving 20 bases between them. CDR3 amino acids: CASSSSRGAYQYNEQFF. The CDR3 region has the DNA TGTGCCAGCAGCTCCTCAAGGGGGGCCTATCAATACAATGAGCAGTTCTTC.

This clonotype was counted many times. The chain links TRBV19 to TRBJ1-6; possibly TRBD1 for D (5 bases). The CDR3 runs 16 residues. Deletions cut 4 bases from V and 8 bases from J, with 18 bases between. Germline values: CDR1 LNHDA, CDR2 SQIVND (reference sequence). The CDR3 sequence is CASSRWQASGDSPLHF. In nucleotides, the CDR3 is TGTGCCAGTAGTAGGTGGCAGGCCTCGGGGGATTCACCCCTCCACTTT.

The DNA of the CDR3 is TGCGCCAGCAGCGCCGGGACAGGCAAAGAGACCCAGTACTTC. Amino acids: CASSAGTGKETQYF. V usage is TRBV5-1 and J usage is TRBJ2-5; 8 nucleotides align to TRBD1. The CDR3 sequence is 14 residues long. Germline CDR1 SGHRS, CDR2 YFSETQ. V shed 4 bases, J shed 3 bases, and the junction held 5 bases outside the gene matches.

This clonotype was seen more than once but under ten times. This chain uses TRBV20-1 with TRBJ2-1; no reliable D call. There are 13 residues in the CDR3. The V gene's germline CDR1 is DFQATT and CDR2 SNEGSKA (reference sequence). V was shortened by 1 base and J by 4 bases, with 8 bases between the two germline ends. The CDR3 protein is CSARGPAYNEQFF. The CDR3 DNA follows: TGCAGTGCTAGAGGTCCCGCGTACAATGAGCAGTTCTTC.

This chain connects TRBV7-2 to TRBJ2-2, with unresolved D. The CDR3 spans 15 residues. V lost 7 bases, J lost 5 bases, and 17 bases lay in between. Germline V gene sequence: CDR1 SGHTA, CDR2 FQGNSA. CDR3 in DNA: TGTGCCAGCACCCTGACCTCTACGTTTACCGGGGAGCTGTTTTTT. This translates into CASTLTSTFTGELFF.

This clonotype appeared many times. V usage is TRBV7-2 and J usage is TRBJ2-1, with D perhaps TRBD2 (6 bases). Per germline, CDR1 SGHTA and CDR2 FQGNSA. Trimming pared 3 bases from V and 6 bases from J, leaving 15 bases between. The CDR3 is made up of 15 amino acids. The CDR3 is CASSLTGLLGNEQFF. The CDR3 DNA reads TGTGCCAGCAGCTTGACGGGACTCCTCGGCAATGAGCAGTTCTTC.

This clonotype was recorded many times. The DNA for the CDR3 is TGTGCCAGCAGCAACTGGACAGGGAGCTCCTACAATGAGCAGTTCTTC. Its translation: CASSNWTGSSYNEQFF. The chain carries TRBV7-9 and TRBJ2-1; TRBD1 matches at 8 bases. CDR1 is SEHNR and CDR2 is FQNEAQ in the germline V gene (reference sequence). The J segment lost 0 bases and the V segment lost 5 bases, leaving 6 bases of the junction unmatched. CDR3 length: 16 amino acids. The full variable domain, with the rest looked up from reference TRBV7-9 and TRBJ2-1, is DTGVSQNPRHKITKRGQNVTFRCDPISEHNRLYWYRQTLGQGPEFLTYFQNEAQLEKSRLLSDRFSAERPKGSFSTLEIQRTEQGDSAMYLCASSNWTGSSYNEQFFGPGTRLTVL.